A single sample is the source of the 27 T cell receptor beta chains below, sequenced in a study of blood T cell repertoires in COVID-19. The method was immunoSEQ multiplex PCR; TCRdb's version includes in-frame clones alone and lacks a portion of them. Among some 410,000 clones listed, approximately 87% were seen once. The sample consisted of PBMCs or T cells enriched from blood (not recorded which). These receptors were taken from a woman aged 25-40 years with acute COVID-19.

V gene TRBV27 combines with J gene TRBJ1-2, with a possible D match to TRBD1 (5 bases). The V end lost 5 bases, the J end lost 7 bases, and 14 bases lay between the germline ends. Germline V gene lookup returns CDR1 MNHEY and CDR2 SMNVEV (reference sequence). The CDR3 contains 13 residues. CDR3 loop: CASSPNGGVGYTF. CDR3 DNA sequence: TGTGCCAGCAGTCCAAATGGAGGGGTTGGCTACACCTTC.

The V call is TRBV2, the J call TRBJ1-4; the D gene is possibly TRBD1 (5 bases). The CDR3 extends over 14 amino acids. V lost 6 bases to trimming and J lost 6 bases, with 14 bases between them. Germline loops: CDR1 SNHLY, CDR2 FYNNEI. Here the CDR3 DNA reads TGTGCCAGCAGCCCGGGGGGATTGTATGAAAAACTGTTTTTT. Its protein product is CASSPGGLYEKLFF.

The rearrangement uses TRBV6-2 or TRBV6-3 and TRBJ1-2; no reliable D call. This CDR3 spans 11 amino acids. Germline V gene sequence: CDR1 MNHEY, CDR2 SVGEGT. Trimming cost V 2 bases and J 8 bases, with 6 bases left between them. The CDR3 DNA follows: TGTGCCAGCAGTTACCTGAGAGGCTACACCTTC. This codes for CASSYLRGYTF.

The chain links TRBV5-8 to TRBJ2-5; TRBD2 agrees at 11 bases. Unmatched junction bases numbered 7, after V lost 2 bases and J lost 4 bases. Germline CDR1 reads SGHTS; CDR2 reads YDEGEE. The CDR3 consists of 16 residues. Here the CDR3 DNA reads TGTGCCAGCAGCTTCTATAGCGGGGGGGCTGCAGAGACCCAGTACTTC. This codes for CASSFYSGGAAETQYF.

The chain carries TRBV27 and TRBJ1-2; D perhaps matches TRBD1 (5 bases). V was trimmed by 3 bases and J by 4 bases, leaving 18 bases between them. The length of the CDR3 is 16 residues. Germline CDR1 is MNHEY and CDR2 is SMNVEV (reference sequence). The CDR3 is CASSFSPGGDVYGYTF. For the CDR3, the DNA is TGTGCCAGCAGTTTTAGCCCGGGGGGGGACGTCTATGGCTACACCTTC.

The chain links TRBV24-1 to TRBJ2-7; 9 bases line up with TRBD1. The germline V gene has CDR1 KGHDR and CDR2 SFDVKD. This CDR3 is built from 12 residues. V was clipped by 7 bases and J by 8 bases; unmatched bases: 5. The CDR3 bases are TGTGCCACCAGAGGACAGGGGCCGAAGCAGTACTTC. The encoded protein is CATRGQGPKQYF.

The gene calls are TRBV7-7 and TRBJ1-3; 7 positions match TRBD1. CDR1 and CDR2 from the germline V gene are SSHAT and FNYEAQ (reference sequence). Losses at the gene ends were 4 bases for V and 4 bases for J; bases not matched to a gene: 10. This CDR3 has 16 residues. CDR3 amino acids: CASSSRQGGTGNTIYF. In DNA, the CDR3 is TGTGCCAGCAGCTCCAGACAGGGAGGAACGGGAAACACCATATATTTT.

This chain uses TRBV6-6 with TRBJ1-5, with 7 nucleotides matching TRBD1. Losses at the gene ends were 1 base for V and 4 bases for J; bases not matched to a gene: 4. The CDR3 has 15 residues. Germline values: CDR1 MNHNY, CDR2 SVGAGI (reference sequence). The CDR3 DNA reads TGTGCCAGCAGTTACTGGGGACAGATAAATCAGCCCCAGCATTTT. Amino acid sequence: CASSYWGQINQPQHF.

This rearrangement joins TRBV7-2 to TRBJ2-7; 7 positions match TRBD2. The CDR3 extends over 16 amino acids. Trimming removed 5 bases from V and 2 bases from J; junction bases left unmatched: 12. Looked up from germline, CDR1 is SGHTA and CDR2 is FQGNSA. The CDR3 coding sequence is TGTGCCAGCAGCCGCCCGCCGGGACTACCAGCCTACGAGCAGTACTTC. Encoded protein: CASSRPPGLPAYEQYF. The full variable domain, rest sourced from reference TRBV7-2 and TRBJ2-7, is GAGVSQSPSNKVTEKGKDVELRCDPISGHTALYWYRQSLGQGLEFLIYFQGNSAPDKSGLPSDRFSAERTGGSVSTLTIQRTQQEDSAVYLCASSRPPGLPAYEQYFGPGTRLTVT.

V gene TRBV27 combines with J gene TRBJ2-1; D may be TRBD1 (7 bases). V was pared by 6 bases and J by 7 bases, with 22 bases between. Germline V gene lookup returns CDR1 MNHEY and CDR2 SMNVEV (reference sequence). The length of the CDR3 is 16 residues. CDR3 coding DNA: TGTGCCAGCAGCACTCTGCGACAGGGAGGATGGAATGAGCAGTTCTTC. It yields the protein CASSTLRQGGWNEQFF.

The rearrangement joins TRBV11-2 to TRBJ2-1; possible D gene TRBD2, 6 bases. V shed 5 bases and J shed 4 bases, with 18 bases lying between them. From germline, CDR1 is SGHAT and CDR2 FQNNGV. The CDR3 covers 16 residues. The CDR3 DNA reads as TGTGCCAGCAGCCACCTTTTAGCGGATGGGTACAATGAGCAGTTCTTC. As protein: CASSHLLADGYNEQFF. Based on the CDR3 plus reference TRBV11-2 and TRBJ2-1, the full variable domain is EAGVAQSPRYKIIEKRQSVAFWCNPISGHATLYWYQQILGQGPKLLIQFQNNGVVDDSQLPKDRFSAERLKGVDSTLKIQPAKLEDSAVYLCASSHLLADGYNEQFFGPGTRLTVL.

This sequence joins TRBV28 and TRBJ1-4, with D possibly matching TRBD1 (5 bases). The V gene's germline CDR1 is MDHEN and CDR2 SYDVKM. The CDR3 extends over 16 amino acids. V lost 3 bases and J lost 8, with 19 bases in between. The CDR3 DNA reads as TGTGCCAGCAGTTTTGGGGTTGGGGCGGAGGGAGAAAAACTGTTTTTT. Translating gives CASSFGVGAEGEKLFF.

This sequence joins TRBV29-1 and TRBJ1-2; no definite D call. The V and J ends lost 4 bases and 4 bases respectively, with 13 bases between them. The length of the CDR3 is 13 residues. Germline V lookup: CDR1 SQVTM, CDR2 ANQGSEA. CDR3 coding DNA: TGCAGCGTTGGTAATACAGAACGCTATGGCTACACCTTC. It specifies CSVGNTERYGYTF.

The chain joins TRBV2 to TRBJ1-5; 8 bases fit TRBD1. The CDR3 has 16 amino acids. V lost 4 bases and J lost 1; bases outside the gene matches: 6. CDR1 and CDR2 (germline): SNHLY, FYNNEI. The CDR3 reads CASSGNRGESNQPQHF. CDR3 nucleotides: TGTGCCAGCAGTGGCAACAGGGGGGAGAGCAATCAGCCCCAGCATTTT.

The V gene is TRBV7-8, the J gene TRBJ2-1, with 9 bases lining up with TRBD2. V trimming: 0 bases; J trimming: 4 bases; junction bases outside the gene matches: 4. The CDR3 covers 16 residues. CDR1 SGHVS and CDR2 FQNEAQ come from the germline V gene. CDR3 sequence (DNA): TGTGCCAGCAGCTTAGCTATGAGCGGGGGGTACAATGAGCAGTTCTTC. Protein: CASSLAMSGGYNEQFF.

This chain joins TRBV29-1 and TRBJ1-5; no firm D call. Looked up from germline, CDR1 is SQVTM and CDR2 is ANQGSEA. CDR3 size: 13 residues. V lost 4 bases to trimming and J lost 0 bases, with 7 bases between them. The CDR3 here is CSVGDLSNQPQHF. The CDR3 DNA sequence: TGCAGCGTTGGAGACCTTAGCAATCAGCCCCAGCATTTT. Supplemented by reference TRBV29-1 and TRBJ1-5, the full variable domain reads SAVISQKPSRDICQRGTSLTIQCQVDSQVTMMFWYRQQPGQSLTLIATANQGSEATYESGFVIDKFPISRPNLTFSTLTVSNMSPEDSSIYLCSVGDLSNQPQHFGDGTRLSIL.

This chain joins TRBV9 and TRBJ2-3; 8 nucleotides agree with TRBD1. The CDR3 sequence is 16 residues long. The germline V gene has CDR1 SGDLS and CDR2 YYNGEE. V shed 4 bases and J 2 bases; nucleotides not matched to a gene: 9. CDR3 nucleotides: TGTGCCAGCAGCCCTCGAGGGGACAGGAACACAGATACGCAGTATTTT. Translated: CASSPRGDRNTDTQYF.

V is TRBV7-2 and J is TRBJ1-1; 8 positions agree with TRBD1. The CDR3 totals 15 residues. After removal of 4 bases from V and 1 base from J, the junction contained 5 bases not matched to a gene. Germline loops: CDR1 SGHTA, CDR2 FQGNSA. CDR3 DNA: TGTGCCAGCAGCTCCCGACAGGGGTCGAACACTGAAGCTTTCTTT. It yields the protein CASSSRQGSNTEAFF.

This sequence joins TRBV5-1 and TRBJ1-3; 7 bases map to TRBD1. This CDR3 is 19 amino acids long. The germline CDR1 and CDR2 sequences are SGHRS and YFSETQ. J lost 0 bases, V lost 5 bases, and 17 bases had no gene match. The CDR3 DNA is TGCGCCAGCAGTGCGGGACAGAGGGTCGAGATTCCCTCTGGAAACACCATATATTTT. Translation gives CASSAGQRVEIPSGNTIYF.

The chain has TRBV6-2 or TRBV6-3 and TRBJ1-5; tentative D call: TRBD1 (5 bases). The germline gives CDR1 MNHEY, CDR2 SVGEGT. The germline V and J ends were trimmed by 2 bases and 6 bases, with 14 bases remaining between them. The CDR3 runs 15 residues. The CDR3 DNA follows: TGTGCCAGCAGTTACACGGGGGACCGCGGTCAGCCCCAGCATTTT. Encoded protein: CASSYTGDRGQPQHF.

The chain recombines TRBV24-1 with TRBJ1-2, with D unclear. CDR3 length equals 11 residues. CDR1 is KGHDR, CDR2 SFDVKD, per germline. V lost 5 bases and J lost 6, with 6 bases in between. The CDR3 coding sequence is TGTGCCACCAGTGCGAGTGATGGCTACACCTTC. Translation gives CATSASDGYTF.

The rearrangement joins TRBV12-3 or TRBV12-4 to TRBJ1-5, with TRBD1 as a possible D gene (5 bases). V gave up 6 bases and J gave up 5 bases, with 11 bases separating them. The length of the CDR3 is 13 residues. CDR3 protein: CASSKGLYQPQHF. CDR3 DNA: TGTGCCAGCAGCAAGGGGCTATATCAGCCCCAGCATTTT.

The chain recombines TRBV2 with TRBJ1-1, with D perhaps TRBD1 (6 bases). Looked up from germline, CDR1 is SNHLY and CDR2 is FYNNEI. V lost 3 bases, J lost 1 base, and 9 bases lay in between. The CDR3 totals 14 residues. CDR3 protein: CASSDWTANTEAFF. For the CDR3, the DNA is TGTGCCAGCAGTGATTGGACAGCGAACACTGAAGCTTTCTTT. The whole variable domain, filled in from reference TRBV2 and TRBJ1-1, reads EPEVTQTPSHQVTQMGQEVILRCVPISNHLYFYWYRQILGQKVEFLVSFYNNEISEKSEIFDDQFSVERPDGSNFTLKIRSTKLEDSAMYFCASSDWTANTEAFFGQGTRLTVV.

Comment on this clone: Other nucleotide sequences from this sample produce the same CDR3. In DNA form, the CDR3 reads TGTGCCAGCAGCTTAGGGAGCTACGAGCAGTACTTC. Encoded protein: CASSLGSYEQYF. The rearrangement joins TRBV7-2 to TRBJ2-7; D is uncertain. The CDR3 is made up of 12 amino acids. Per the germline V gene, CDR1 is SGHTA and CDR2 is FQGNSA. The V end lost 1 base, the J end lost 3 bases, and 4 bases lay between the germline ends.

This chain connects TRBV2 to TRBJ2-7; 7 nucleotides agree with TRBD1. The trim removed 3 bases at V and 2 bases at J, leaving 1 base unmatched. Germline values: CDR1 SNHLY, CDR2 FYNNEI. The CDR3 is 13 amino acids. The CDR3 DNA follows: TGTGCCAGCAGTGACAGGGGGACCTACGAGCAGTACTTC. It codes for CASSDRGTYEQYF.

The chain uses TRBV6-2 or TRBV6-3 and TRBJ1-5; perhaps TRBD1 as D (5 bases). The CDR3 spans 16 residues. Deletions cut 0 bases from V and 7 bases from J, with 16 bases between. Germline values: CDR1 MNHEY, CDR2 SVGEGT. CDR3 DNA sequence: TGTGCCAGCAGTTACTCGGGTCAAGGAAGGGGACAGCCCCAGCATTTT. Translating it yields CASSYSGQGRGQPQHF.

This chain uses TRBV7-2 with TRBJ1-5, with 9 bases matching TRBD1. The CDR3 covers 15 residues. CDR1 and CDR2 (germline): SGHTA, FQGNSA. The trim removed 4 bases at V and 6 bases at J, leaving 7 bases unmatched. The chain's CDR3 is CASSSSGTGTQPQHF. In nucleotides, the CDR3 is TGTGCCAGCAGCTCCTCCGGGACAGGGACTCAGCCCCAGCATTTT.